These T cell receptor beta chains were read from a single sample in a study of T cell changes during pregnancy in multiple sclerosis. TCRdb's table, derived via immunoSEQ multiplex PCR, lists solely in-frame clones and lacks some. This sample has about 24,000 clones, with roughly nine tenths found just once. The sequenced sample was CD8+ T cells from peripheral blood mononuclear cells, obtained in the third trimester of pregnancy. All receptors derive from a female donor in good health, enrolled as a control in a pregnancy study. Both conserved end residues are part of each CDR3. D genes are given only for firm matches. Where a row states a size, it is once, few, many or the class of an expanded clone; other rows omit it.

D gene: -; V gene: TRBV27; clone size: -; J gene: TRBJ2-1; CDR3 DNA: TGTGCCAGCAGTTTTGCGGCCCCTTACAATGAGCAGTTCTTC; CDR3 protein: CASSFAAPYNEQFF
D gene: -; V gene: TRBV7-3; clone size: once; J gene: TRBJ2-3; CDR3 DNA: TGTGCCAGCTCCAGGGAGAGCGGGGATACGCAGTATTTT; CDR3 protein: CASSRESGDTQYF
D gene: -; V gene: TRBV9; clone size: -; J gene: TRBJ1-1; CDR3 DNA: TGTGCCACTCACAGTAACACTGAAGCTTTCTTT; CDR3 protein: CATHSNTEAFF
D gene: -; V gene: TRBV7-9; clone size: -; J gene: TRBJ2-3; CDR3 DNA: TGTGCCAGCAGCTTAGACGTGAACAGGCCCGGGGATACGCAGTATTTT; CDR3 protein: CASSLDVNRPGDTQYF
D gene: TRBD1; V gene: TRBV29-1; clone size: -; J gene: TRBJ2-7; CDR3 DNA: TGCAGCGGGGCGACAGGGTACGAGCAGTACTTC; CDR3 protein: CSGATGYEQYF
D gene: -; V gene: TRBV6-1; clone size: -; J gene: TRBJ1-3; CDR3 DNA: TGTGCCAGCAGTGAAGAACAGGGCGGTGGAAACACCATATATTTT; CDR3 protein: CASSEEQGGGNTIYF
D gene: -; V gene: TRBV13; clone size: once; J gene: TRBJ1-1; CDR3 DNA: TGTGCCAGCGGTCATGGTAGGGGCGTCACTGAAGCTTTCTTT; CDR3 protein: CASGHGRGVTEAFF
D gene: -; V gene: TRBV11-2; clone size: -; J gene: TRBJ2-1; CDR3 DNA: TGTGCCAGCAGCTTAGATATAGGGGGTGAGCAGTTCTTC; CDR3 protein: CASSLDIGGEQFF
D gene: -; V gene: TRBV19; clone size: -; J gene: TRBJ2-2; CDR3 DNA: TGTGCCAGTAGTATGGGGAGGAACACCGGGGAGCTGTTTTTT; CDR3 protein: CASSMGRNTGELFF
D gene: -; V gene: TRBV7-8; clone size: -; J gene: TRBJ1-2; CDR3 DNA: TGTGCCAGCAGCTTAGCGGTCAAATTTCGGGGCTACACCTTC; CDR3 protein: CASSLAVKFRGYTF
D gene: TRBD1; V gene: TRBV11-1; clone size: -; J gene: TRBJ1-6; CDR3 DNA: TGTGCCAGCAGCCACAGGGGCAATAATTCACCCCTCCACTTT; CDR3 protein: CASSHRGNNSPLHF
D gene: -; V gene: TRBV21-1; clone size: once; J gene: TRBJ2-1; CDR3 DNA: TGTGCCAGCAGCAAAGCGTCCAGGGGTGCCATGAGGTGGCCCTACAATGAGCAGTTCTTC; CDR3 protein: CASSKASRGAMRWPYNEQFF
D gene: TRBD2; V gene: TRBV15; clone size: -; J gene: TRBJ2-3; CDR3 DNA: TGTGCCACCAGCCTCGGGACTAGCGGGAGCACAGATACGCAGTATTTT; CDR3 protein: CATSLGTSGSTDTQYF
D gene: -; V gene: TRBV7-8; clone size: -; J gene: TRBJ1-2; CDR3 DNA: TGTGCCAGCAGCTTAGCCCAGCAGGATGGCTACACCTTC; CDR3 protein: CASSLAQQDGYTF
D gene: TRBD2; V gene: TRBV29-1; clone size: -; J gene: TRBJ2-1; CDR3 DNA: TGCAGCGTTGTCCTAGCGGGGGGACGAGAGCAGTTCTTC; CDR3 protein: CSVVLAGGREQFF
D gene: -; V gene: TRBV7-9; clone size: -; J gene: TRBJ2-7; CDR3 DNA: TGTGCCAGCAGCGCATACACATTAATCGAGCAGTACTTC; CDR3 protein: CASSAYTLIEQYF
D gene: TRBD1; V gene: TRBV7-8; clone size: -; J gene: TRBJ1-2; CDR3 DNA: TGTGCCAGCAGCTTAGCCCTCGCCGGGACAGCCTATGGCTACACCTTC; CDR3 protein: CASSLALAGTAYGYTF
D gene: TRBD1; V gene: TRBV11-2; clone size: -; J gene: TRBJ1-6; CDR3 DNA: TGTGCCAGCAGCTATCTGGTGGGACAGGTTAATTCACCCCTCCACTTT; CDR3 protein: CASSYLVGQVNSPLHF
D gene: TRBD2; V gene: TRBV10-3; clone size: -; J gene: TRBJ2-7; CDR3 DNA: TGTGCCATCAGTGACCTAGCGGGAGGAGGCTACGAGCAGTACTTC; CDR3 protein: CAISDLAGGGYEQYF
D gene: TRBD2; V gene: TRBV14; clone size: -; J gene: TRBJ2-1; CDR3 DNA: TGTGCCAGCAGCTACCTAGCGGGGGGAAACAATGAGCAGTTCTTC; CDR3 protein: CASSYLAGGNNEQFF
D gene: TRBD2; V gene: TRBV27; clone size: -; J gene: TRBJ2-7; CDR3 DNA: TGTGCCAGCCGAGCTAGCGGGAGCGGGGCTTACGAGCAGTACTTC; CDR3 protein: CASRASGSGAYEQYF
D gene: TRBD1; V gene: TRBV7-9; clone size: -; J gene: TRBJ2-7; CDR3 DNA: TGTGCCAGCAGCCCATGGGACAGGGGCTACGAGCAGTACTTC; CDR3 protein: CASSPWDRGYEQYF
D gene: TRBD2; V gene: TRBV25-1; clone size: -; J gene: TRBJ2-1; CDR3 DNA: TGTGCCAGCAGTGATTCGCCTACCTTGGGACTAGCGGGAACGGGGCAGTTCTTC; CDR3 protein: CASSDSPTLGLAGTGQFF
D gene: -; V gene: TRBV5-1; clone size: once; J gene: TRBJ2-1; CDR3 DNA: TGCGCCAGCAGCTTGGTGCGGCACCTCTCCTACAATGAGCAGTTCTTC; CDR3 protein: CASSLVRHLSYNEQFF
D gene: -; V gene: TRBV21-1; clone size: -; J gene: TRBJ2-7; CDR3 DNA: TGTGCCAGCATCCTCCCGGGGTTGATGGGGACTAGCGGGCGGTACGAGCAGTACTTC; CDR3 protein: CASILPGLMGTSGRYEQYF